Listed below are T cell receptor beta chains from one sample, sequenced in a study of chemoradiotherapy in HPV16-positive cancers. Measured with immunoSEQ multiplex PCR; TCRdb has only the in-frame clones, and not every one. The sample yields 9,000 to 13,000 clones, about 89% seen once. The sequencing used blood, collected from a patient who underwent chemoradiotherapy. These receptor sequences come from a human donor with HPV-associated anogenital cancer. The CDR3 runs from the conserved cysteine through the conserved F or W. Fields, in order: V gene, D gene, clone size, J gene, CDR3 DNA, CDR3 protein. The D gene is left open where the match is weak. Only part of the rows carry a size: once, few, many, or a class if the clone is expanded.

>TRBV18|NA|NA|TRBJ2-5
TGTGCCAGCTCACCACCGAACACCCGAGAGACCCAGTACTTC
CASSPPNTRETQYF
>TRBV20-1|NA|NA|TRBJ2-7
TGCAGTGCTAAGGACAGCTACGAGCAGTACTTC
CSAKDSYEQYF
>TRBV4-3|TRBD1|NA|TRBJ2-1
TGCGCCAGCTCGAGATGGACAGGATCCTACAATGAGCAGTTCTTC
CASSRWTGSYNEQFF
>TRBV10-3|NA|NA|TRBJ2-7
TGTGCCATCAGTGAGTTGGGCGGGGGCGAAGGGGGGCAGTACTTC
CAISELGGGEGGQYF
>TRBV4-3|NA|NA|TRBJ2-7
TGCGCCAGCAGCCAAGACGGACACGAGCAGTACTTC
CASSQDGHEQYF
>TRBV4-1|NA|NA|TRBJ2-2
TGCGCCAGCAGCGCCCGACAGACCCTCGTGCAGGGGGAGCTGTTTTTT
CASSARQTLVQGELFF
>TRBV13|TRBD1|few|TRBJ1-2
TGTGCCAGCAGCAGCGGACAGGGGAGTGGCTACACCTTC
CASSSGQGSGYTF
>TRBV20-1|NA|NA|TRBJ2-7
TGCAGTGCTAGAGAGGCATACGAGCAGTACTTC
CSAREAYEQYF
>TRBV5-1|TRBD1|NA|TRBJ2-5
TGCGCCAGCAGCGAGGACAGGGGGGATGAGACCCAGTACTTC
CASSEDRGDETQYF
>TRBV5-1|NA|NA|TRBJ1-1
TGCGCCAGCAGCTTGGGGGCAACCTACACTGAAGCTTTCTTT
CASSLGATYTEAFF
>TRBV19|TRBD1|few|TRBJ1-2
TGTGCCAGTAGTATCCGGGGACAGGGAGATGGCTACACCTTC
CASSIRGQGDGYTF
>TRBV7-3|NA|NA|TRBJ1-1
TGTGCCAGCAGCCGCTTAGCTGGCACTGAAGCTTTCTTT
CASSRLAGTEAFF
>TRBV30|TRBD2|NA|TRBJ2-1
TGTGCCTGGAGTGTAAGCCTAGCGGAACCAATCAATGAGCAGTTCTTC
CAWSVSLAEPINEQFF
>TRBV15|NA|NA|TRBJ2-7
TGTGCCACCAGCACTAGAGGGTCGGGTTCCTACGAGCAGTACTTC
CATSTRGSGSYEQYF
>TRBV30|NA|NA|TRBJ1-5
TGTGCCTGGAGTGTACCTCCCAATTCCGGCAATCAGCCCCAGCATTTT
CAWSVPPNSGNQPQHF
>TRBV19|NA|NA|TRBJ2-1
TGTGCCAGTAGTTTACAGGGTGTGGGTGAGCAGTTCTTC
CASSLQGVGEQFF
>TRBV15|NA|NA|TRBJ2-5
TGTGCCACCAGCAGAGCCCGTCGTGGAGAGACCCAGTACTTC
CATSRARRGETQYF
>TRBV7-2|TRBD1|NA|TRBJ1-2
TGTGCCAGCAGCTTAGAGGGGACAGGGTCTGGCTACACCTTC
CASSLEGTGSGYTF
>TRBV19|TRBD1|NA|TRBJ2-5
TGTGCCAGTAGTTTGGACAGGGGGTTGCAAGAGACCCAGTACTTC
CASSLDRGLQETQYF
>TRBV19|TRBD1|NA|TRBJ2-2
TGTGCCAGCCGTGGACAGGAGATTCACACCGGGGAGCTGTTTTTT
CASRGQEIHTGELFF
>TRBV4-1|TRBD1|NA|TRBJ1-1
TGCGCCAGCAGCCTCGACAGGGTAAGGACTGAAGCTTTCTTT
CASSLDRVRTEAFF
>TRBV11-2|NA|NA|TRBJ1-6
TGTGCCAGCAGCTTCCAGCCGCAGCGCTTTTCCCTCCACTTT
CASSFQPQRFSLHF
>TRBV5-6|NA|few|TRBJ2-7
TGTGCCAGCAGCTTGGGAGGGCACTCCTACGAGCAGTACTTC
CASSLGGHSYEQYF
>TRBV19|TRBD1|NA|TRBJ1-2
TGTGCCACCAAATTGACAGGGCACTATGGCTACACCTTC
CATKLTGHYGYTF
>TRBV14|NA|NA|TRBJ2-3
TGTGCCAGCAGAATGGCGGGGGCTCGCACAGATACGCAGTATTTT
CASRMAGARTDTQYF
>TRBV11-2|NA|NA|TRBJ2-7
TGTGCCAGCAGCTTACCCGACGCATACAGGGAGTCCTACGAGCAGTACTTC
CASSLPDAYRESYEQYF
>TRBV9|NA|NA|TRBJ2-1
TGTGCCAGCAGCCAGGGGGGTTACAATGAGCAGTTCTTC
CASSQGGYNEQFF
>TRBV7-9|TRBD1|NA|TRBJ2-7
TGTGCCAGCAGCAAGTGGACAGGAGGCTACGAGCAGTACTTC
CASSKWTGGYEQYF
>TRBV27|NA|NA|TRBJ1-5
TGTGCCAGCAGTCCCGGGGCAGTGGGCAATCAGCCCCAGCATTTT
CASSPGAVGNQPQHF
>TRBV7-2|NA|once|TRBJ2-5
TGTGCCAGCCAGGACCCGAGGACGTCCCAGTACTTC
CASQDPRTSQYF
>TRBV6-5|NA|NA|TRBJ1-4
TGTGCCAGCAGTTACTCATGGGGAACTAATGAAAAACTGTTTTTT
CASSYSWGTNEKLFF
>TRBV4-1|NA|NA|TRBJ1-4
TGCGCCAGCAGCCAAGATCGGGGGGGAAGTGAAAAACTGTTTTTT
CASSQDRGGSEKLFF
>TRBV5-4|TRBD1|once|TRBJ1-1
TGTGCCAGCAGCTCCCGGGACAGGAACACTGAAGCTTTCTTT
CASSSRDRNTEAFF
>TRBV4-1|NA|NA|TRBJ2-3
TGCGCCAGCAGCTCTATCCCTGGAGATACGCAGTATTTT
CASSSIPGDTQYF
>TRBV12-5|TRBD1|NA|TRBJ1-5
TGTGCTAGTGGTTTGGTACTAACTGGACAGGGTATGGAGGGCAATCAGCCCCAGCATTTT
CASGLVLTGQGMEGNQPQHF
>TRBV7-9|NA|few|TRBJ1-1
TGTGCCAGCAGGAGGAGCACTGAAGCTTTCTTT
CASRRSTEAFF
>TRBV7-9|TRBD1|few|TRBJ1-1
TGTGCCAGCAGCTTAGGGCGCCGGGACAGGGAAAACACTGAAGCTTTCTTT
CASSLGRRDRENTEAFF
>TRBV19|NA|NA|TRBJ1-3
TGTGCCAGTACCAATACAGGCCCCCGCTCTGGAAACACCATATATTTT
CASTNTGPRSGNTIYF
>TRBV5-1|TRBD1|NA|TRBJ1-1
TGCGCCAGCAGACCGTTGACAGGGTCTGCGAACACTGAAGCTTTCTTT
CASRPLTGSANTEAFF
>TRBV10-3|NA|NA|TRBJ2-7
TGTGCCATCAGATCGGGGTCCTACGAGCAGTACTTC
CAIRSGSYEQYF
>TRBV7-7|NA|NA|TRBJ2-1
TGTGCTAGCAGCACCGGACAGTCGAATGAGCAGTTCTTC
CASSTGQSNEQFF
>TRBV18|NA|once|TRBJ1-2
TGTGCCAGCTCACCAGGGGCCCCGGGTGGCTACACCTTC
CASSPGAPGGYTF
>TRBV14|TRBD2|NA|TRBJ2-5
TGTGCCAGCAGCCAAGATCGATTTAGCGGGGGACACCAAGAGACCCAGTACTTC
CASSQDRFSGGHQETQYF
>TRBV19|NA|NA|TRBJ1-1
TGTGCCAGTAGTATTGGCGGAAACACTGAAGCTTTCTTT
CASSIGGNTEAFF
>TRBV30|TRBD1|NA|TRBJ1-2
TGTGCCTGGAGGAGGCTAGCAGGGGGTCGTGGCTACACCTTC
CAWRRLAGGRGYTF
>TRBV6-1|NA|NA|TRBJ2-5
TGTGCCAGCAGCTGGGGGCATTCTGAGACCCAGTACTTC
CASSWGHSETQYF
>TRBV5-1|TRBD2|NA|TRBJ2-1
TGCGCCAGCAGCTTGGCCGTGGGGGGGTGGTATGAGCAGTTCTTC
CASSLAVGGWYEQFF
>TRBV4-2|TRBD1|NA|TRBJ2-5
TGTGCCAGCAGCCAAGATCTGGGACAGGGAGGAGAGACCCAGTACTTC
CASSQDLGQGGETQYF
>TRBV6-5|NA|NA|TRBJ2-6
TGTGCCAGCAGTCCAGAGTCTGGGGCCAACGTCCTGACTTTC
CASSPESGANVLTF
>TRBV13|TRBD2|NA|TRBJ2-7
TGTGCCAGCAGCTTAGGGAGGGGAGGGATCTACGAGCAGTACTTC
CASSLGRGGIYEQYF
>TRBV7-9|NA|NA|TRBJ1-1
TGTGCCAGCAGCCTTCTTACAGGGATGAACACTGAAGCTTTCTTT
CASSLLTGMNTEAFF
>TRBV30|NA|NA|TRBJ1-5
TGTGCCTGGAGTATGCAGGGCAATCAGCCCCAGCATTTT
CAWSMQGNQPQHF
>TRBV28|NA|NA|TRBJ1-2
TGTGCCAGCAACCCCGGGGGCTTCAACTATGGCTACACCTTC
CASNPGGFNYGYTF
>TRBV19|TRBD1|NA|TRBJ1-4
TGTGCCAGTAGTACGGGACAGAATAATGAAAAACTGTTTTTT
CASSTGQNNEKLFF
>TRBV11-3|NA|few|TRBJ1-1
TGTGCCAGCAGCTTAGCTGTCGGCAATGAAGCTTTCTTT
CASSLAVGNEAFF